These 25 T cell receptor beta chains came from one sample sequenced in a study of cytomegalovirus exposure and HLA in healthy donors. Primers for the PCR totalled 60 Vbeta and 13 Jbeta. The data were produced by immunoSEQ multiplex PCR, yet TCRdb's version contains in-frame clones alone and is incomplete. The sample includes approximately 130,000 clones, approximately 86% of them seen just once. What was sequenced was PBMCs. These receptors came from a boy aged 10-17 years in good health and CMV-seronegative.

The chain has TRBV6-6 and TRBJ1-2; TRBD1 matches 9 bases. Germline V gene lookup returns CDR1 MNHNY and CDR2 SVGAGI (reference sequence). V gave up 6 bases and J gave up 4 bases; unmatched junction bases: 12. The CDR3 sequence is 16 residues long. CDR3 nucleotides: TGTGCCAGCAGACGCGATATACAGGGGGCGGGCTATGGCTACACCTTC. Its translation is CASRRDIQGAGYGYTF.

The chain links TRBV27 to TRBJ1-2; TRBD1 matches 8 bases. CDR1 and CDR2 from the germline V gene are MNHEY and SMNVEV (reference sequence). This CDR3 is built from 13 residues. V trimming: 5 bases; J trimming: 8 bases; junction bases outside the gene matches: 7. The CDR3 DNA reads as TGTGCCAGCAGTATAAGCGGACAGGGCGGCTACACCTTC. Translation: CASSISGQGGYTF.

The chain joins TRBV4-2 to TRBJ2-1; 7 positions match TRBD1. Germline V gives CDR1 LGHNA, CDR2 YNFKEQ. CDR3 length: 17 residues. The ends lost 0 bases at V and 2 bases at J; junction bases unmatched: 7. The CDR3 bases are TGTGCCAGCAGCCAAGAACCACGGGACAGAGCCTACAATGAGCAGTTCTTC. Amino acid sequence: CASSQEPRDRAYNEQFF.

The CDR3, as DNA: TGTGCCAGCAGACCCGTCCCAGAACTAGTTCCTGAGCAGTTCTTC. Its protein is CASRPVPELVPEQFF. This chain connects TRBV6-5 to TRBJ2-1; TRBD2 might be the D (5 bases). Germline CDR1 and CDR2: MNHEY and SVGAGI. The CDR3 covers 15 residues. V dropped 6 bases and J dropped 9 bases, with 21 bases sitting between them.

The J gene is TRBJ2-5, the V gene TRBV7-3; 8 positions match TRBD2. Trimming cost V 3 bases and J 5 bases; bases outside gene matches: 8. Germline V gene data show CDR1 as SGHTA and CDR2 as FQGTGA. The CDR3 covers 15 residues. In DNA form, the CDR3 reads TGTGCCAGCAGCTTGAATAGCGGGGACGGGGAGACCCAGTACTTC. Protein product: CASSLNSGDGETQYF.

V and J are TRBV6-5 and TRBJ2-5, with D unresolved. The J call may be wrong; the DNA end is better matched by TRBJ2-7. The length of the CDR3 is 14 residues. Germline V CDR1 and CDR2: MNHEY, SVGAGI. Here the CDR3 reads CASSYSKIAYEQYF. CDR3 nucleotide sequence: TGTGCCAGCAGTTACTCAAAGATTGCCTACGAGCAGTACTTC.

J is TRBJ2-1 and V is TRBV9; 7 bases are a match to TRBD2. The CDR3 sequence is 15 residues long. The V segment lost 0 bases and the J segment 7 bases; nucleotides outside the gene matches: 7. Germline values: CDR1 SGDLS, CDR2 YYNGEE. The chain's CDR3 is CASSVVASGRNEQFF. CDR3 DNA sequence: TGTGCCAGCAGCGTAGTGGCTAGCGGTCGGAATGAGCAGTTCTTC.

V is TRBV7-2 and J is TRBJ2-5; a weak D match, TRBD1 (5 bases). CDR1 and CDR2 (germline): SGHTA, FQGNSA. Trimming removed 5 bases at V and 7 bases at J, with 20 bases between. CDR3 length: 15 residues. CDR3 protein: CASSLERTRDGTQYF. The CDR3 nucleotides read TGTGCCAGCAGCCTTGAACGTACCAGGGATGGGACCCAGTACTTC. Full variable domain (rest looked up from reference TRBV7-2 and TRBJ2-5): GAGVSQSPSNKVTEKGKDVELRCDPISGHTALYWYRQSLGQGLEFLIYFQGNSAPDKSGLPSDRFSAERTGGSVSTLTIQRTQQEDSAVYLCASSLERTRDGTQYFGPGTRLLVL.

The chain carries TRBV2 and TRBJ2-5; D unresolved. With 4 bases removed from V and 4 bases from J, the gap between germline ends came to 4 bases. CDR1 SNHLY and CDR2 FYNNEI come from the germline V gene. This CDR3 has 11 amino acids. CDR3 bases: TGTGCCAGCAGTGTCGGAGAGACCCAGTACTTC. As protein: CASSVGETQYF.

CDR3 in DNA: TGCGCCAGCATTCTAGCGATTAGGACAGATACGCAGTATTTT. Protein: CASILAIRTDTQYF. The rearrangement uses TRBV10-1 and TRBJ2-3; tentative D call: TRBD2 (6 bases). The germline V and J ends were trimmed by 7 bases and 3 bases, with 14 bases remaining between them. CDR3 length: 14 amino acids. CDR1 WNHNN and CDR2 SYGVQD come from the germline V gene (reference sequence).

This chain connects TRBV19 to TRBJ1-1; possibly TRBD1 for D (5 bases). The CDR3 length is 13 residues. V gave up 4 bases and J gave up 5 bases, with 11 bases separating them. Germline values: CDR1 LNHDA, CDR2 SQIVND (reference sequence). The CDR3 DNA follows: TGTGCCAGTAGTACTCCGGGGGGGACTGAAGCTTTCTTT. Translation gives CASSTPGGTEAFF.

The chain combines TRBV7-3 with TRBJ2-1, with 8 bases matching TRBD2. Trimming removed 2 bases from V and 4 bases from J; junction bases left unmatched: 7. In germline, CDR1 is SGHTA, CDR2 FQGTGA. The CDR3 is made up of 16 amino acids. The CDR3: CASSLGAGGPYNEQFF. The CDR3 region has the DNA TGTGCCAGCAGCTTAGGGGCGGGAGGTCCATACAATGAGCAGTTCTTC. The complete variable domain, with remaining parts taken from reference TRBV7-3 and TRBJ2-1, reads GAGVSQTPSNKVTEKGKYVELRCDPISGHTALYWYRQSLGQGPEFLIYFQGTGAADDSGLPNDRFFAVRPEGSVSTLKIQRTERGDSAVYLCASSLGAGGPYNEQFFGPGTRLTVL.

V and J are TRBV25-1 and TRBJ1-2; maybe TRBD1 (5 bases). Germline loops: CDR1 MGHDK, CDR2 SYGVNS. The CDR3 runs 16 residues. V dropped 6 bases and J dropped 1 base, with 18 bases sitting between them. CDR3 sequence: CASRGRSVDVNYGYTF. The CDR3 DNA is TGTGCCAGCAGGGGGCGCAGCGTGGATGTTAACTATGGCTACACCTTC.

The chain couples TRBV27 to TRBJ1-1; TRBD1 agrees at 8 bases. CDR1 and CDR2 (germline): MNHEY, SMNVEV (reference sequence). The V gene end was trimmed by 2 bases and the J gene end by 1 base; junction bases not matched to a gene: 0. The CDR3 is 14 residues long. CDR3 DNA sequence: TGTGCCAGCAGTTTACAGGGGGCGAACACTGAAGCTTTCTTT. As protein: CASSLQGANTEAFF.

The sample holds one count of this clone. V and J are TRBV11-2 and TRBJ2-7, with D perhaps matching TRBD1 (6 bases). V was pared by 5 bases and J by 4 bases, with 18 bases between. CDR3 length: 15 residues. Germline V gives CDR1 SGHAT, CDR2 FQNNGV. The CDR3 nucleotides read TGTGCCAGCAGCCCCCAGACAGGCCACTCTTACGAGCAGTACTTC. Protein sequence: CASSPQTGHSYEQYF.

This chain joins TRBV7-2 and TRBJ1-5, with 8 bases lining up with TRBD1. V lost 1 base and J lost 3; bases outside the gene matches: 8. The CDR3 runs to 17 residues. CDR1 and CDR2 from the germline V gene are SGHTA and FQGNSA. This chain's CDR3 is CASSLVTGQGLNQPQHF. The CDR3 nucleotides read TGTGCCAGCAGCTTAGTGACCGGACAGGGCCTCAATCAGCCCCAGCATTTT.

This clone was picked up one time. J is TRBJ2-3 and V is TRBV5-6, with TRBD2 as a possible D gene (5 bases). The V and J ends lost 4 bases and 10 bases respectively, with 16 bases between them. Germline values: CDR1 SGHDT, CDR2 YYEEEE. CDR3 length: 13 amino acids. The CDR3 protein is CASSPTVRVPQYF. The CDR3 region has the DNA TGTGCCAGCAGCCCGACGGTGAGGGTCCCGCAGTATTTT.

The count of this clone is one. In nucleotides, the CDR3 is TGTGCCAGCAGCCAAATAGCGGGAGTGGAGACCCAGTACTTC. Its protein is CASSQIAGVETQYF. The chain has TRBV7-2 and TRBJ2-5; 9 nucleotides agree with TRBD2. V gave up 5 bases and J gave up 5 bases; unmatched junction bases: 6. Germline V gene sequence: CDR1 SGHTA, CDR2 FQGNSA. This CDR3 spans 14 amino acids. Looking up the rest from reference TRBV7-2 and TRBJ2-5 gives the full variable domain: GAGVSQSPSNKVTEKGKDVELRCDPISGHTALYWYRQSLGQGLEFLIYFQGNSAPDKSGLPSDRFSAERTGGSVSTLTIQRTQQEDSAVYLCASSQIAGVETQYFGPGTRLLVL.

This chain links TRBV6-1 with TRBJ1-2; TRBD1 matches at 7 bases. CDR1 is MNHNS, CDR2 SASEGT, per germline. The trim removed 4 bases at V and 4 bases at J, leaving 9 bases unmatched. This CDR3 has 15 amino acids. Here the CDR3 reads CASSARGGASYGYTF. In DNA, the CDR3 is TGTGCCAGCAGTGCGCGAGGGGGCGCTTCCTATGGCTACACCTTC.

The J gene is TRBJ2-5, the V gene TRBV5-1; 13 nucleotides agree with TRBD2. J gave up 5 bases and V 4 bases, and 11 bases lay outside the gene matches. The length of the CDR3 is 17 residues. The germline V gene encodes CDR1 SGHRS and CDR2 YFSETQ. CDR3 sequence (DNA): TGCGCCAGCAGCCCGGGCTGGACTAGCGGGAGCATGGAGACCCAGTACTTC. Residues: CASSPGWTSGSMETQYF.

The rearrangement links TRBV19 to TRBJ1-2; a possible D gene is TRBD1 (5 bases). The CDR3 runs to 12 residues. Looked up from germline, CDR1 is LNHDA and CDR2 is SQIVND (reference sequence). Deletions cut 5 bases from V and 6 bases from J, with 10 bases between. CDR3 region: CASSLWTHGYTF. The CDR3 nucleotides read TGTGCCAGTAGTCTATGGACACATGGCTACACCTTC.

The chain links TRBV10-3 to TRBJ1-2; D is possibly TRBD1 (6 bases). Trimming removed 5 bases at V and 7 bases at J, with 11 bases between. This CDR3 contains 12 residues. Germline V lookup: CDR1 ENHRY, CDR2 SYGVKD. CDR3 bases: TGTGCCATCAGTAGGGGGGGAGTTGGCTACACCTTC. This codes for CAISRGGVGYTF.

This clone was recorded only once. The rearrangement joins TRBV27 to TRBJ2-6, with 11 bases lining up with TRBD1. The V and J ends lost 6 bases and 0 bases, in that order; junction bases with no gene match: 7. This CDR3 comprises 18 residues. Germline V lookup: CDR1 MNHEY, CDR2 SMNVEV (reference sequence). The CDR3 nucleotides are TGTGCCAGCAGCTTCTTTGGGACAGGGGGCTCTGGGGCCAACGTCCTGACTTTC. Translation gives CASSFFGTGGSGANVLTF.

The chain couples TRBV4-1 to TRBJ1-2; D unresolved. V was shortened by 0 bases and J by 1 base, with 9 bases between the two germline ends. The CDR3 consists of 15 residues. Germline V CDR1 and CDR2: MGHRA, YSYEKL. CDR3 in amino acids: CASSQEARDNYGYTF. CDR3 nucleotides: TGCGCCAGCAGCCAAGAGGCTCGGGATAACTATGGCTACACCTTC.

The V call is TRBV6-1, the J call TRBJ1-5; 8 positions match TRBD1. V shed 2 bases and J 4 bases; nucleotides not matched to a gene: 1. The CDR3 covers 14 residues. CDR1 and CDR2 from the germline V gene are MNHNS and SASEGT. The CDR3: CASSERDRNQPQHF. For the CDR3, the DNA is TGTGCCAGCAGTGAAAGGGACAGGAATCAGCCCCAGCATTTT.